A few counts support the clone carrying this TCR beta chain. Its matching antigen is unknown. Germline V gene data show CDR1 as SEHNR and CDR2 as FQNEAQ (reference sequence). Losses at the gene ends were 4 bases for V and 4 bases for J; bases not matched to a gene: 0. The CDR3 is 14 amino acids. The data were taken from a study of shared clonotypes between healthy human individuals. General study results and limits: The genetic and exposure-history diversity represented was limited by few donors. Naive CD4 clonotypes overlapped across a few donors at roughly 5%.

This was a deep-level run. Here immunoSEQ multiplex PCR was the method, and the copy in TCRdb shows in-frame clones only, minus some. Found here are 2 million or so clones, around 95% of them singletons; the top ten hold approximately 0.13%. The CD4+ fraction was divided into a CD45RA+ naive subset and a CD45RA-negative memory subset. Sequencing was performed on naive CD4+ T cells sorted from blood. Subset defined: CD45RA+ positively selected. The J gene is TRBJ1-6, the V gene TRBV7-9; 8 bases are shared with TRBD1. The TCR comes from a man aged 18 to 35 in good health. CDR3 sequence: CASSWTGYNSPLHF. The CDR3, as DNA: TGTGCCAGCAGCTGGACAGGGTATAATTCACCCCTCCACTTT. Filled out from reference TRBV7-9 and TRBJ1-6, the complete variable domain reads DTGVSQNPRHKITKRGQNVTFRCDPISEHNRLYWYRQTLGQGPEFLTYFQNEAQLEKSRLLSDRFSAERPKGSFSTLEIQRTEQGDSAMYLCASSWTGYNSPLHFGNGTRLTVT.